This entry features one TCR beta chain sequence. This record comes from a study of blood T cell repertoires in COVID-19. Background on the study: T cells, B-cell-depleted T cells, or PBMCs provided the cDNA or gDNA that served as material.

Seattle patient enrollment occurred during active infection, with longitudinal follow-up thereafter. Original handling: Reference gene primer amplification yielded estimated nucleated cell counts. The method was immunoSEQ multiplex PCR; TCRdb's version includes in-frame clones alone and lacks a portion of them. V, J and clone size reflect that table, while D and trimming were determined from the DNA. The sample shows 500,000 to 600,000 clones, about 89% of them seen only once. The germline V and J ends were trimmed by 10 bases and 0 bases, with 22 bases remaining between them. Germline CDR1 SNHLY, CDR2 FYNNEI. The CDR3 is 17 residues long.

This receptor was obtained from a woman aged 45-59 years with COVID-19, enrolled during active disease. The sequencing sample was made of peripheral blood. The chain links TRBV2 to TRBJ1-3; D gene ambiguous. The CDR3 bases are TGTGCCACCACGGAATGGAGCGGGGTTTTCTCTGGAAACACCATATATTTT. This translates into CATTEWSGVFSGNTIYF.